These 20 T cell receptor beta chains originate from one sample sequenced in a study of T cell responses to AZD1222 COVID-19 vaccine. Libraries were prepared by immunoSEQ multiplex PCR; TCRdb keeps only in-frame clonotypes and omits some of them. The table includes around 130,000 clones, approximately 90% detected once. The sample consisted of peripheral blood, taken 28 days after the second AZD1222 dose. Every receptor here comes from an adult who received the AZD1222 COVID-19 vaccine.

This chain connects TRBV9 to TRBJ2-7; 13 nucleotides align to TRBD2. The ends lost 3 bases at V and 3 bases at J; junction bases unmatched: 21. Germline V gives CDR1 SGDLS, CDR2 YYNGEE. The CDR3 sequence is 21 residues long. CDR3 amino acids: CASSAERTGLAGVPGDYEQYF. The CDR3 region has the DNA TGTGCCAGCAGCGCCGAGCGGACCGGACTAGCGGGAGTCCCCGGGGACTACGAGCAGTACTTC.

This clone was recorded once. This chain connects TRBV6-4 to TRBJ1-6; the D gene is possibly TRBD1 (6 bases). The CDR3 extends over 14 amino acids. Germline V gives CDR1 MRHNA, CDR2 SNTAGT. With 8 bases removed from V and 7 bases from J, the gap between germline ends came to 15 bases. CDR3 sequence reads: CASAARDTNSPLHF. The CDR3 DNA is TGTGCCAGCGCCGCCCGGGACACAAATTCACCCCTCCACTTT.

This clone was counted between two and nine times. The V and J genes are TRBV5-1 and TRBJ1-2, with 12 bases matching TRBD1. The germline gives CDR1 SGHRS, CDR2 YFSETQ. This CDR3 has 14 residues. Losses at the gene ends were 4 bases for V and 7 bases for J; bases not matched to a gene: 5. CDR3 protein: CASSTGTGGLGYTF. DNA for the CDR3: TGCGCCAGCAGCACCGGGACAGGGGGCCTTGGCTACACCTTC.

The chain employs TRBV29-1 and TRBJ1-5; D is undetermined. This CDR3 region has 13 residues. CDR1 is SQVTM, CDR2 ANQGSEA, per germline. Deletions cut 4 bases from V and 0 bases from J, with 7 bases between. The CDR3: CSVVDTSNQPQHF. The CDR3 bases are TGCAGCGTTGTGGATACTAGCAATCAGCCCCAGCATTTT. Combining the CDR3 with reference TRBV29-1 and TRBJ1-5 gives the whole variable domain SAVISQKPSRDICQRGTSLTIQCQVDSQVTMMFWYRQQPGQSLTLIATANQGSEATYESGFVIDKFPISRPNLTFSTLTVSNMSPEDSSIYLCSVVDTSNQPQHFGDGTRLSIL.

The V and J genes are TRBV7-9 and TRBJ1-4; 8 bases align to TRBD1. The CDR3 runs 14 residues. The J segment lost 8 bases and the V segment lost 10 bases, leaving 12 bases of the junction unmatched. Germline V gene data show CDR1 as SEHNR and CDR2 as FQNEAQ (reference sequence). CDR3 DNA sequence: TGTGCCACGCCCGGGACAGGAGCTACGGAAAAACTGTTTTTT. It codes for CATPGTGATEKLFF.

The CDR3 is CASSPLTGTPSTPQHF. CDR3 coding DNA: TGTGCCAGCAGTCCCCTCACCGGGACACCTTCGACCCCCCAGCATTTT. The chain has TRBV27 and TRBJ1-5; tentatively, D is TRBD1 (6 bases). CDR1 and CDR2 from the germline V gene are MNHEY and SMNVEV (reference sequence). The V gene lost 5 bases and the J gene lost 10 bases, with 24 bases spanning the gap. This CDR3 has 16 residues.

In its sample, this clone was seen a few times. The gene calls are TRBV3-1 (or the pseudogene TRBV3-2) and TRBJ2-2; tentatively, D is TRBD2 (5 bases). The germline CDR1 and CDR2 sequences are LGHDT and YNNKEL (reference sequence). CDR3 size: 16 residues. Trimming removed 1 base from V and 3 bases from J, with 12 bases in between. The CDR3 protein is CASSQGTAVDTGELFF. CDR3 nucleotide sequence: TGTGCCAGCAGCCAAGGGACTGCGGTCGACACCGGGGAGCTGTTTTTT.

This chain uses TRBV4-2 with TRBJ1-1; D unclear. The CDR3 spans 14 residues. Trimming stripped 0 bases from V and 4 bases from J, with 9 bases between. The germline gives CDR1 LGHNA, CDR2 YNFKEQ. The CDR3 reads CASSQERGSTEAFF. For the CDR3, the DNA is TGTGCCAGCAGCCAAGAGCGGGGAAGCACTGAAGCTTTCTTT.

The CDR3 DNA reads as TGCGCCAGCAATGGACGGGACAGCCTTAATTCACCCCTCCACTTT. Translated, it gives CASNGRDSLNSPLHF. The chain joins TRBV10-2 to TRBJ1-6; the match to TRBD1 covers 7 bases. Germline V gene data show CDR1 as WSHSY and CDR2 as SAAADI. The CDR3 runs 15 residues. The ends lost 7 bases at V and 6 bases at J; junction bases unmatched: 9.

The V call is TRBV19, the J call TRBJ2-4; the D is unclear. V shed 3 bases and J shed 6 bases, with 15 bases lying between them. The CDR3 sequence is 15 residues long. Germline V CDR1 and CDR2: LNHDA, SQIVND (reference sequence). In DNA form, the CDR3 reads TGTGCCAGTAGTATTTGGTCGGCGGCAGGAAACATTCAGTACTTC. As protein: CASSIWSAAGNIQYF.

The chain carries TRBV7-2 and TRBJ2-6; TRBD1 matches at 9 bases. Trimming removed 5 bases from V and 4 bases from J; junction bases left unmatched: 6. The CDR3 loop spans 16 amino acids. From germline, CDR1 is SGHTA and CDR2 FQGNSA. Written as DNA, the CDR3 is TGTGCCAGCAGCGGAGGACAGGGGAGAGGGGCCAACGTCCTGACTTTC. Amino acids: CASSGGQGRGANVLTF.

J is TRBJ2-6 and V is TRBV15; tentatively, D is TRBD2 (6 bases). Germline CDR1 and CDR2: LNHNV and YYDKDF (reference sequence). This CDR3 has 15 residues. Trimming cost V 8 bases and J 0 bases, with 11 bases left between them. The CDR3 nucleotides are TGTGCCACCGGACTGGACTACTCTGGGGCCAACGTCCTGACTTTC. Translation gives CATGLDYSGANVLTF.

This sequence joins TRBV6-5 and TRBJ1-5; the D is unclear. This CDR3 contains 12 residues. Germline lookup yields CDR1 MNHEY and CDR2 SVGAGI. V lost 4 bases and J 9 bases, leaving 10 bases between the germline ends. The DNA for the CDR3 is TGTGCCAGCAGTTCCACAGAAGGGCCCCAGCATTTT. The encoded protein is CASSSTEGPQHF.

The chain has TRBV11-2 and TRBJ1-4, with a possible D match to TRBD1 (6 bases). Germline CDR1 is SGHAT and CDR2 is FQNNGV. The CDR3 loop spans 15 amino acids. Trimming pared 5 bases from V and 3 bases from J, leaving 13 bases between. The CDR3 bases are TGTGCCAGCAGCCCTGGGACAAGGCCTAATGAAAAACTGTTTTTT. This translates into CASSPGTRPNEKLFF.

The V call is TRBV7-9, the J call TRBJ2-1, with D perhaps matching TRBD1 or TRBD2 (5 bases each). V was cut by 5 bases and J by 7 bases, with 24 bases left in between. Per the germline V gene, CDR1 is SEHNR and CDR2 is FQNEAQ (reference sequence). CDR3 length: 17 amino acids. DNA for the CDR3: TGTGCCAGCAGCACCTCAGTACCGGGACCCGGGTGGAATGAGCAGTTCTTC. This gives the protein CASSTSVPGPGWNEQFF.

The J gene is TRBJ2-7, the V gene TRBV19, with TRBD2 as a possible D gene (5 bases). V dropped 5 bases and J dropped 7 bases, with 12 bases sitting between them. The germline V gene encodes CDR1 LNHDA and CDR2 SQIVND (reference sequence). CDR3 length: 12 amino acids. The chain's CDR3 is CASSGNRREQYF. The DNA of the CDR3 is TGTGCCAGTAGTGGAAACCGGAGGGAGCAGTACTTC. Based on the CDR3 plus reference TRBV19 and TRBJ2-7, the full variable domain is DGGITQSPKYLFRKEGQNVTLSCEQNLNHDAMYWYRQDPGQGLRLIYYSQIVNDFQKGDIAEGYSVSREKKESFPLTVTSAQKNPTAFYLCASSGNRREQYFGPGTRLTVT.

The V call is TRBV6-5, the J call TRBJ2-7; D call uncertain. V was pared by 0 bases and J by 2 bases, with 5 bases between. This CDR3 is 13 amino acids long. Germline CDR1 and CDR2: MNHEY and SVGAGI. This CDR3 reads CASSYSQTYEQYF. In nucleotides, the CDR3 is TGTGCCAGCAGTTACTCACAAACCTACGAGCAGTACTTC.

The V and J genes are TRBV3-1 (or the pseudogene TRBV3-2) and TRBJ2-7; TRBD2 agrees at 11 bases. Germline V gene sequence: CDR1 LGHDT, CDR2 YNNKEL (reference sequence). The trim removed 3 bases at V and 5 bases at J, leaving 6 bases unmatched. The CDR3 consists of 15 residues. CDR3 nucleotides: TGTGCCAGCAGCCAGGTAGCGGGGGGGTTGAACGAGCAGTACTTC. Protein sequence: CASSQVAGGLNEQYF.

This rearrangement joins TRBV2 to TRBJ2-3; no clear D. CDR3 length: 14 residues. With 1 base removed from V and 6 bases from J, the gap between germline ends came to 11 bases. Per germline, CDR1 SNHLY and CDR2 FYNNEI. CDR3 sequence (DNA): TGTGCCAGCAGTGAAGGGCTCCTAAGGGATACGCAGTATTTT. Translation: CASSEGLLRDTQYF.

V and J are TRBV7-9 and TRBJ2-3, with TRBD1 as a possible D gene (5 bases). CDR1 and CDR2 from the germline V gene are SEHNR and FQNEAQ (reference sequence). Trimming removed 5 bases at V and 2 bases at J, with 11 bases between. There are 14 residues in the CDR3. Here the CDR3 DNA reads TGTGCCAGCAGCCAAGACAGTCTCACAGATACGCAGTATTTT. Translating gives CASSQDSLTDTQYF.